This passage covers 24 T cell receptor beta chains from one sample sequenced in a study of response to subunit inactivated influenza vaccine. TCRdb reprocessed the RT-PCR reads with MiXCR, giving one entry per CDR3 protein. Of some 520,000 distinct CDR3 sequences listed, 16% are singletons. The specimen comprised CD4+ T cells sorted from PBMCs, sampled around 25 months after vaccination. These receptors were collected from a man between 45 and 75 years old who received an inactivated influenza vaccine.

This clonotype was observed a few times. This chain connects TRBV12-3 or TRBV12-4 to TRBJ2-1; D is perhaps TRBD2 (5 bases). The germline V and J ends were trimmed by 5 bases and 5 bases, with 16 bases remaining between them. The CDR3 has 15 amino acids. The DNA of the CDR3 is TGTGCCAGCAGTCCCAGACTAATTCGCCACAATGAGCAGTTCTTC. The encoded protein is CASSPRLIRHNEQFF.

This clonotype was observed a handful of times. The rearrangement joins TRBV10-3 to TRBJ2-7, with 7 bases identical to TRBD2. After removal of 0 bases from V and 3 bases from J, the junction contained 11 bases not matched to a gene. The germline CDR1 and CDR2 sequences are ENHRY and SYGVKD. This CDR3 is built from 17 residues. The CDR3 sequence is CAISESTGGSGLYEQYF. The CDR3 DNA reads as TGTGCCATCAGTGAGTCGACCGGTGGTAGCGGGCTCTACGAGCAGTACTTC.

This clonotype was recorded a few times. CDR3 residues: CASSYSRIEQYF. In DNA form, the CDR3 reads TGTGCCAGCAGTTACTCTAGGATCGAGCAGTACTTC. The chain couples TRBV6-2 or TRBV6-3 to TRBJ2-7; unclear D gene. Germline values: CDR1 MNHEY, CDR2 SVGEGT. Trimming removed 0 bases at V and 6 bases at J, with 6 bases between. The CDR3 sequence is 12 residues long.

V usage is TRBV3-1 and J usage is TRBJ2-1; D may be TRBD1 (6 bases). The CDR3 consists of 14 residues. The V and J ends lost 3 bases and 8 bases respectively, with 14 bases between them. Germline loops: CDR1 LGHDT, CDR2 YNNKEL (reference sequence). CDR3 sequence (DNA): TGTGCCAGCAGCCATATTGGACAGATCGATGAGCAGTTCTTC. It specifies CASSHIGQIDEQFF.

The rearrangement links TRBV4-2 to TRBJ2-1, with 9 bases fitting TRBD1. CDR1 is LGHNA, CDR2 YNFKEQ, per germline. This CDR3 spans 17 amino acids. The V segment lost 0 bases and the J segment 4 bases; nucleotides outside the gene matches: 7. In DNA form, the CDR3 reads TGTGCCAGCAGCCAAGAGTACCGACAGGGGGGTTACAATGAGCAGTTCTTC. This codes for CASSQEYRQGGYNEQFF.

Only a few counts were recorded for this clonotype. This chain joins TRBV5-1 and TRBJ2-3, with a possible D match to TRBD2 (5 bases). Deletions cut 6 bases from V and 8 bases from J, with 19 bases between. Germline CDR1 is SGHRS and CDR2 is YFSETQ. CDR3 size: 14 residues. CDR3 region: CASMEIVGRGTQYF. The DNA of the CDR3 is TGCGCCAGCATGGAGATAGTGGGTCGGGGTACGCAGTATTTT.

This clonotype was counted only a few times. The chain has TRBV6-1 and TRBJ1-3; maybe TRBD1 (5 bases). The CDR3 has 16 residues. Per the germline V gene, CDR1 is MNHNS and CDR2 is SASEGT. Trimming left V 5 bases short and J 0 bases short, with 14 bases between. The CDR3 nucleotides read TGTGCCAGCAGTCCCTCTGGGGGAAGCTCTGGAAACACCATATATTTT. Residues: CASSPSGGSSGNTIYF.

The chain carries TRBV20-1 and TRBJ2-1; D unclear. Deletions cut 0 bases from V and 0 bases from J, with 12 bases between. Looked up from germline, CDR1 is DFQATT and CDR2 is SNEGSKA (reference sequence). The CDR3 has 16 amino acids. CDR3 bases: TGCAGTGCTAGAGATCGCAAGAAAAGCTCCTACAATGAGCAGTTCTTC. Protein: CSARDRKKSSYNEQFF.

V is TRBV20-1 and J is TRBJ2-7; TRBD1 is a possible D gene (6 bases). This CDR3 contains 12 residues. CDR1 and CDR2 (germline): DFQATT, SNEGSKA (reference sequence). The V and J ends lost 5 bases and 2 bases respectively, with 10 bases between them. The CDR3, as DNA: TGCAGTGCTCAAAGGACAGCCTACGAGCAGTACTTC. It specifies CSAQRTAYEQYF.

The J gene is TRBJ2-1, the V gene TRBV7-8; 7 nucleotides match TRBD2. CDR3 length equals 14 residues. Germline V gives CDR1 SGHVS, CDR2 FQNEAQ. With V trimmed by 2 bases and J by 7 bases, 5 bases remained unmatched. CDR3 DNA: TGTGCCAGCAGCTTACGGGGGAGGGCGAATGAGCAGTTCTTC. This gives the protein CASSLRGRANEQFF.

A few counts support this clonotype. This chain joins TRBV4-3 and TRBJ1-1; no definite D call. With 0 bases removed from V and 0 bases from J, the gap between germline ends came to 8 bases. Germline CDR1 reads LGHNA; CDR2 reads YSLEER. This CDR3 has 15 amino acids. The CDR3 loop is CASSQDVGMNTEAFF. In nucleotides, the CDR3 is TGCGCCAGCAGCCAAGATGTGGGTATGAACACTGAAGCTTTCTTT.

This clonotype came up many times. The CDR3 protein is CASSTRLAGKHYEQYF. The CDR3 bases are TGTGCCAGCAGCACTAGACTAGCGGGAAAACACTACGAGCAGTACTTC. The genes are TRBV7-2 and TRBJ2-7; 11 positions match TRBD2. Germline CDR1 SGHTA, CDR2 FQGNSA. The CDR3 totals 16 residues. Unmatched junction bases numbered 9, after V lost 5 bases and J lost 3 bases.

This clonotype has a handful of counts. The chain links TRBV20-1 to TRBJ2-7; the match to TRBD2 covers 7 bases. Germline V gives CDR1 DFQATT, CDR2 SNEGSKA (reference sequence). CDR3 size: 15 residues. J was trimmed by 4 bases and V by 5 bases; bases with no gene match: 14. The CDR3 nucleotides read TGCAGTGCTGAAAGCGCCTTAGCGGGTTTATACGAGCAGTACTTC. Its protein is CSAESALAGLYEQYF.

This clonotype was detected a few times. The chain employs TRBV4-3 and TRBJ2-1; D may be TRBD2 (6 bases). V shed 4 bases and J shed 10 bases, with 32 bases lying between them. Germline V lookup: CDR1 LGHNA, CDR2 YSLEER. This CDR3 is 19 amino acids long. The CDR3 protein is CASSPPDGSGPHRRGEQFF. CDR3 nucleotides: TGCGCCAGCAGCCCGCCGGATGGTAGCGGTCCCCACAGACGGGGGGAGCAGTTCTTC.

The rearrangement joins TRBV7-2 to TRBJ1-6; TRBD1 aligns across 7 bases. CDR3 size: 15 residues. With 5 bases clipped from V and 3 bases from J, the junction kept 4 bases outside the gene matches. Germline V gene sequence: CDR1 SGHTA, CDR2 FQGNSA. The CDR3 nucleotides are TGTGCCAGCAGCCAGCAGGGGGACTATAATTCACCCCTCCACTTT. It is translated as CASSQQGDYNSPLHF. Full variable domain (missing parts from reference TRBV7-2 and TRBJ1-6): GAGVSQSPSNKVTEKGKDVELRCDPISGHTALYWYRQSLGQGLEFLIYFQGNSAPDKSGLPSDRFSAERTGGSVSTLTIQRTQQEDSAVYLCASSQQGDYNSPLHFGNGTRLTVT.

This chain connects TRBV10-3 to TRBJ2-7; 9 bases are shared with TRBD1. Looked up from germline, CDR1 is ENHRY and CDR2 is SYGVKD. There are 13 residues in the CDR3. The trim removed 10 bases at V and 2 bases at J, leaving 6 bases unmatched. The CDR3 is CATADRGAYEQYF. The CDR3 nucleotides are TGTGCCACAGCCGACAGGGGGGCCTACGAGCAGTACTTC.

The chain recombines TRBV5-1 with TRBJ2-3; 10 nucleotides match TRBD1. Germline values: CDR1 SGHRS, CDR2 YFSETQ. With V trimmed by 0 bases and J by 6 bases, 10 bases remained unmatched. The CDR3 consists of 17 residues. CDR3 DNA: TGCGCCAGCAGCTTGGCGGGACAGGGGCTTCCCGGGGATACGCAGTATTTT. Translation: CASSLAGQGLPGDTQYF.

The table lists this clonotype with a few counts. The chain has TRBV20-1 and TRBJ2-1; maybe TRBD2 (6 bases). From germline, CDR1 is DFQATT and CDR2 SNEGSKA (reference sequence). CDR3 size: 13 residues. Trimming took off 7 bases at V and 2 bases at J, with 12 bases between the two ends. CDR3: CSGGGVAYNEQFF. In nucleotides, the CDR3 is TGCAGTGGAGGAGGGGTGGCCTACAATGAGCAGTTCTTC.

The rearrangement links TRBV10-3 to TRBJ2-2; D ambiguous. The CDR3 loop spans 13 amino acids. V was pared by 2 bases and J by 6 bases, with 7 bases between. Germline V lookup: CDR1 ENHRY, CDR2 SYGVKD. CDR3 residues: CAISETRAGELFF. In nucleotides, the CDR3 is TGTGCCATCAGTGAGACGCGTGCCGGGGAGCTGTTTTTT.

This clonotype has more than one count but fewer than ten. The rearrangement joins TRBV21-1 to TRBJ2-1; whether TRBD2, the table's D call, matches the DNA was not checked. TRBV21-1 has pseudogene status. The CDR3 runs to 15 residues. The CDR3 DNA follows: TGTGCCAGCAGCAAAGGTATCCGGGAGGTCAGAAAGTCGTTCTTC. Amino acids: CASSKGIREVRKSFF.

This clonotype was detected ten times or more. V and J are TRBV28 and TRBJ2-7, with D perhaps being TRBD1 or TRBD2 (5 bases each). The germline V gene encodes CDR1 MDHEN and CDR2 SYDVKM. Trimming shortened V by 6 bases and J by 3 bases, and 15 bases separated the two germline ends. This CDR3 is built from 14 residues. This chain's CDR3 is CASSSGTVLYEQYF. Written as DNA, the CDR3 is TGTGCCAGCAGCTCAGGGACGGTACTCTACGAGCAGTACTTC.

This clonotype occurred many times. The chain carries TRBV20-1 and TRBJ1-1; D remains unclear. The CDR3 sequence is 14 residues long. Trimming removed 0 bases from V and 0 bases from J, with 8 bases in between. Germline V gene lookup returns CDR1 DFQATT and CDR2 SNEGSKA (reference sequence). The CDR3 bases are TGCAGTGCTAGAGATCCCCGGGTGAACACTGAAGCTTTCTTT. This codes for CSARDPRVNTEAFF.

The chain joins TRBV12-3 or TRBV12-4 to TRBJ2-3, with a tentative D call TRBD1 (5 bases). Trimming pared 5 bases from V and 7 bases from J, leaving 10 bases between. The CDR3 has 12 amino acids. CDR3 sequence: CASSPQGYTQYF. CDR3 nucleotides: TGTGCCAGCAGTCCCCAGGGTTATACGCAGTATTTT.

This clonotype occurred a few times. For the CDR3, the DNA is TGTGCCAGCAGCCAAGGACCGGGACTAGTTACAGATACGCAGTATTTT. It encodes CASSQGPGLVTDTQYF. The gene calls are TRBV4-2 and TRBJ2-3; 8 bases map to TRBD2. The J segment lost 3 bases and the V segment lost 1 base, leaving 6 bases of the junction unmatched. The CDR3 runs to 16 residues. Germline V gene sequence: CDR1 LGHNA, CDR2 YNFKEQ.